This paragraph reports one T cell receptor (beta chain). The antigen is unknown. The data are from a study of OX40 agonist ivuxolimab in advanced cancers. The wider study: Across the patients, intravenous ivuxolimab was delivered every 2 weeks at 0.01 to 10 mg/kg.

V was clipped by 6 bases and J by 1 base, with 13 bases between them. The CDR3 has 14 amino acids. The germline V gene encodes CDR1 MDHEN and CDR2 SYDVKM. Generated by immunoSEQ multiplex PCR, the TCRdb table keeps only in-frame clones and is missing some. This sample carries roughly 48,000 clones, more than 75% of them seen once, and the ten largest clones take roughly 9.6%. Study-wide points: Circulating CD4+ and CD8+ T cells showed clonal expansion by week 6 at 0.1 to 3.0 mg/kg.

J is TRBJ2-7 and V is TRBV28; possible D gene TRBD1, 6 bases. Sequencing used CD4+ or CD8+ T cells sorted from blood, obtained in a trial of the OX40 agonist ivuxolimab. This receptor was obtained from an adult with an advanced solid tumor such as melanoma, head and neck, liver or kidney cancer. The CDR3 DNA sequence: TGTGCCAGCAGGTCCCAGGGGCAATCCTACGAGCAGTACTTC. This sequence encodes CASRSQGQSYEQYF.